The T cell receptor beta chain described here comes from a study of OX40 agonist ivuxolimab in advanced cancers. For context, the study as a whole: Ivuxolimab was an agonistic, fully human IgG2 monoclonal antibody directed against OX40 (CD134), a costimulatory receptor. Partial responses occurred in three dose-escalation patients: two with cutaneous melanoma and one with hepatocellular carcinoma. In the dose-escalation cohort, approximately 82% of patients were male, and the mean age was about 55 years, with a range of about 23 to 85. The purpose of peripheral TCRbeta sequencing was to test whether ivuxolimab changed TCR sequence diversity and led to clonal T-cell expansion. Intravenous ivuxolimab was administered to patients every 2 weeks at six dose levels: 0.01, 0.1, 0.3, 1.5, 3 and 10 mg/kg. Of the 50 to 55 patients in dose escalation, 19 had hepatocellular carcinoma, around 15 had melanoma, 9 had renal cell carcinoma and 9 had head and neck cancer. Prior anti-PD-1, anti-PD-L1 or anti-CTLA-4 therapy was permitted, and checkpoint inhibitors had been received by 40% to 50% of dose-escalation patients. The paper covers the monotherapy dose-escalation part of the phase I ivuxolimab trial, which included N of about 50 patients. What the study reported, not specific to this receptor: Which antigens the clonally expanded peripheral T cells were specific for was not determined. Low levels of normalized T-cell clonal expansion were also seen in some patients who did not respond. Partial responders in the 0.1-3.0 mg/kg groups had among the lowest normalized peripheral clonal expansion, especially among CD8+ T cells. After ivuxolimab, more expanded clones were found on average in CD8+ T cells than in CD4+ T cells. At doses of 0.1 to 3.0 mg/kg, clonal expansion of both CD4+ and CD8+ T cells in blood was seen between baseline and week 6.

The trial excluded patients who had a history of autoimmune disease or were on systemic immunosuppression. Peripheral blood for TCR sequencing was drawn from every dose cohort at baseline, at cycle 4 day 1 and at cycle 7 day 1. Samples came from an open-label, multicenter, first-in-human phase I dose-escalation trial of ivuxolimab. The trial enrolled adults with locally advanced or metastatic head and neck squamous cell, hepatocellular, melanoma or renal cell carcinoma. Before TCR sequencing, CD4+ and CD8+ T cells were separately sorted from peripheral blood. Genomic DNA was extracted from sorted cells for sequencing of the TCRbeta CDR3 region. The immunoSEQ Assay was used to sequence the TCRbeta CDR3 regions. Sourced from immuneACCESS, this table was stored by TCRdb with only in-frame sequences that have V and J called. A share of the clones is absent; for the studies checked, an unresolved V gene accounts for under half, and the remainder has no known explanation. The sample table contains about 27,000 clones; only one count was recorded for roughly three quarters of them. Of the sample, approximately 14% is held by the ten largest clones.

About this clone: The clone's antigen remains unknown. No quality values exist for individual bases; no much larger clone is one base distant.

The receptor comes from an adult with an advanced solid tumor such as melanoma, head and neck, liver or kidney cancer. Here the sequenced sample was CD4+ or CD8+ T cells sorted from blood, taken in a trial of the OX40 agonist ivuxolimab.

The CDR3 here reads CASSMRGTEAFF. The DNA is TGTGCCAGTAGTATGCGGGGGACTGAAGCTTTCTTT. The chain is made from TRBV19 and TRBJ1-1; a tentative D call is TRBD1 (5 bases match). V is shortened by 3 bases, J by 5 bases, and the region joining them spans 7 bases. The CDR3 holds 12 amino acids from the cysteine to the phenylalanine. Of all the DNA, just the CDR3 is kept, 36 bases in frame from base 1. According to the germline V gene (reference sequence), CDR1 reads LNHDA and CDR2 reads SQIVND. With the rest looked up from the reference TRBV19 and TRBJ1-1 genes rather than sequenced, the full variable domain is DGGITQSPKYLFRKEGQNVTLSCEQNLNHDAMYWYRQDPGQGLRLIYYSQIVNDFQKGDIAEGYSVSREKKESFPLTVTSAQKNPTAFYLCASSMRGTEAFFGQGTRLTVV.